The clone carrying this TCR beta chain has more than one count but fewer than ten. This record belongs to a study of blood T cell repertoires in COVID-19. In the study overall: Samples representing acute and convalescent COVID-19 were sourced from the United States, Italy and Spain. PBMCs, B-cell-depleted T cells, or T cells provided the cDNA or gDNA that made up the material.

How the authors handled the data: The assay estimated nucleated cells by amplifying reference gene primers. Sequencing used immunoSEQ multiplex PCR; TCRdb keeps in-frame clones, though not all of them. That table is the source of V, J and clone size, and D and trimming were worked out from the DNA. There are 200,000 to 300,000 clones in the sample; under 90% occur only once, and under 5% lies in the top ten. The sequenced sample consisted of peripheral blood. The sequence came from a man in his fifties or sixties with acute or convalescent COVID-19.

The CDR3 sequence: CASSLTGYEQYF. The CDR3 DNA follows: TGTGCCAGCAGTCTGACTGGGTACGAGCAGTACTTC. V usage is TRBV6-1 and J usage is TRBJ2-7; the D is unclear. The length of the CDR3 is 12 residues. Trimming cost V 5 bases and J 4 bases, with 9 bases left between them. The V gene's germline CDR1 is MNHNS and CDR2 SASEGT.